Given below is one T cell receptor beta chain in context. This clone's antigen is unknown. No much larger clone is present one base from it, and per-base qualities are unavailable. One collaborating source in Seattle enrolled patients during active infection and followed them longitudinally through the course of disease. Collaborating institutions collected whole blood in K2EDTA tubes following their own protocols. For TCRbeta analysis, collaborators shipped samples in one of three forms: frozen whole blood, isolated PBMCs, or DNA extracted from either of those sample types. This entry comes from a study of blood T cell repertoires in COVID-19 (dated by TCRdb to 2018 to 2020). For the study in its entirety: Collaborator samples came from the United States, Italy and Spain and covered acute and convalescent phases of COVID-19. The material from the prospective study consisted of cDNA or gDNA derived from T cells, B-cell-depleted T cells, or PBMCs. Subjects who had been exposed to COVID-19, were actively infected with it, or had recovered from it provided the deeply sampled blood TCRbeta repertoires that made up the dataset. The repertoires were released in a freely available public database meant as a resource for research on the immune response to SARS-CoV-2. Samples came from the ongoing ImmuneRACE study (first 160 participants) plus 1,254 subjects from 6 global collaborators. Sample metadata almost always included a de-identified subject ID, COVID-19 status, age in years and sex. Where available, HLA class I and class II types were taken from metadata supplied by the sample provider and were not determined by assay-based typing. On the study overall, not on this receptor specifically: The amount of clinical and demographic metadata varied by source and participant and was provided uncurated.

TCRbeta CDR3 regions were amplified from genomic DNA using the immunoSEQ Assay, a bias-controlled multiplex PCR. The published analysis was carried out like this. Within the assay, amplification of reference gene primers was used to estimate how many nucleated cells each sample contained. Sequence reads were collapsed and filtered to measure the absolute abundance of every unique TCRbeta CDR3 rearrangement. For each sample, productive Simpson clonality was calculated by taking the square root of Simpson's diversity index across productive rearrangements. The table was pulled from immuneACCESS by TCRdb, which kept in-frame rearrangements only. Such tables lose some clones; where checked, under half of the loss comes from unresolved V genes, and the rest has no known cause. V and J calls plus clone size are reproduced from that table; the DNA served to infer D and trimming. The sample includes 140,000 or so clones, with 79% observed a single time. The ten largest clonotypes hold approximately 5.2% of the sample.

CDR1 and CDR2, looked up from the germline V gene, are KGHSH and LQKENI. V is reduced by 8 bases and J by 7 bases, leaving a spacing of 17 bases between them. The CDR3 covers 13 residues, taking in both the cysteine and the phenylalanine. Only CDR3 DNA is held: 39 bases, read in frame from base 1. This receptor was obtained from a woman aged 70-85 years with COVID-19, enrolled during active disease. The sequenced sample was peripheral blood. The receptor chain draws on TRBV18 and TRBJ1-1; TRBD1 is a weak D gene call, 5 bases matching. The bases are TGTGCCAGCCAAGGAGGGGTGGGAGGTGAAGCTTTCTTT. Translated, it gives CASQGGVGGEAFF.